These 21 T cell receptor beta chains were sequenced from one sample in a study of T-cell reconstitution after alpha-beta-depleted transplantation in children. The authors prepared the TCRbeta library with unique molecular identifiers. MiXCR, run by TCRdb on the PCR reads, gives a single entry per CDR3 protein. The sample records hundreds of thousands of distinct CDR3 sequences, around 17% being singletons. The source material was PBMCs from the stem cell graft donor, sampled from the stem cell graft. Every receptor here comes from a human donor who donated a stem cell graft to a child with acute lymphoblastic leukemia.

This clonotype was seen only a few times. This chain joins TRBV12-3 or TRBV12-4 and TRBJ1-1, with 11 nucleotides matching TRBD1. J was trimmed by 4 bases and V by 5 bases; bases with no gene match: 9. The CDR3 runs 16 residues. The DNA for the CDR3 is TGTGCCAGCAGTCGCCCGGGACAGGGGGGGGGCACTGAAGCTTTCTTT. It specifies CASSRPGQGGGTEAFF.

This clonotype has only a few counts. The CDR3 DNA reads TGTGCCAGCAGTGATGAAGGGTATCAGCCCCAGCATTTT. Protein sequence: CASSDEGYQPQHF. The chain couples TRBV27 to TRBJ1-5; D is unresolved. V lost 5 bases and J 5 bases, leaving 10 bases between the germline ends. Germline V CDR1 and CDR2: MNHEY, SMNVEV (reference sequence). The CDR3 covers 13 residues.

This chain links TRBV12-3 or TRBV12-4 with TRBJ2-2; 8 bases fit TRBD1. The CDR3 length is 14 residues. V lost 5 bases, J lost 8 bases, and 7 bases stayed unmatched. In nucleotides, the CDR3 is TGTGCCAGCAGTCCCTCAGGGGGCGCGGGGGAGCTGTTTTTT. Its protein product is CASSPSGGAGELFF.

This clonotype has a count of ten or more. The chain uses TRBV28 and TRBJ1-1; a possible D gene is TRBD1 (6 bases). From germline, CDR1 is MDHEN and CDR2 SYDVKM. The CDR3 is made up of 13 amino acids. V lost 7 bases, J lost 1 base, and 10 bases lay in between. CDR3 in DNA: TGTGCCAGCATCTTGGGGGCGAACACTGAAGCTTTCTTT. Its protein is CASILGANTEAFF.

J is TRBJ2-4 and V is TRBV20-1, with 7 bases that match TRBD1. Germline V lookup: CDR1 DFQATT, CDR2 SNEGSKA (reference sequence). V gave up 4 bases and J gave up 7 bases; unmatched junction bases: 13. This CDR3 spans 15 amino acids. CDR3 protein: CSAISRTGPKNIQYF. The DNA for the CDR3 is TGCAGTGCTATTTCCCGGACAGGCCCAAAGAACATTCAGTACTTC.

The chain is built from TRBV20-1 and TRBJ2-3; maybe TRBD2 (5 bases). Trimming removed 6 bases at V and 0 bases at J, with 10 bases between. Germline-derived CDR1 and CDR2 are DFQATT and SNEGSKA (reference sequence). The CDR3 has 13 residues. In DNA, the CDR3 is TGCAGTGCCAGACGGAGGAGCACAGATACGCAGTATTTT. It translates to CSARRRSTDTQYF.

The chain uses TRBV19 and TRBJ2-1; TRBD2 matches at 10 bases. The V segment lost 4 bases and the J segment 6 bases; nucleotides outside the gene matches: 6. The CDR3 is 15 residues long. Germline V gene sequence: CDR1 LNHDA, CDR2 SQIVND (reference sequence). CDR3 protein: CASSTQREGLNEQFF. The CDR3 DNA reads as TGTGCCAGTAGTACCCAGCGGGAGGGCCTCAATGAGCAGTTCTTC.

The count of this clonotype is one. The gene calls are TRBV19 and TRBJ2-3; 9 bases agree with TRBD2. Germline-derived CDR1 and CDR2 are LNHDA and SQIVND (reference sequence). V was clipped by 5 bases and J by 6 bases; unmatched bases: 12. This CDR3 is built from 16 residues. The CDR3 spells CASSPLLAGTWDTQYF. The CDR3 DNA is TGTGCCAGTAGTCCTCTTCTAGCGGGGACTTGGGATACGCAGTATTTT.

Only a few counts were recorded for this clonotype. The rearrangement joins TRBV20-1 to TRBJ2-5; 13 bases align to TRBD2. Germline V lookup: CDR1 DFQATT, CDR2 SNEGSKA (reference sequence). CDR3 length: 18 residues. With 6 bases clipped from V and 1 base from J, the junction kept 14 bases outside the gene matches. Here the CDR3 DNA reads TGCAGTGCCCGGGGACTAGCGGGATGGGAGGCAGGCCAAGAGACCCAGTACTTC. It is translated as CSARGLAGWEAGQETQYF.

The gene calls are TRBV7-9 and TRBJ2-5; perhaps D is TRBD1 or TRBD2 (5 bases each). Deletions cut 4 bases from V and 0 bases from J, with 15 bases between. CDR1 is SEHNR and CDR2 is FQNEAQ in the germline V gene (reference sequence). This CDR3 comprises 16 residues. CDR3 amino acids: CASSYTDWGYQETQYF. CDR3 in DNA: TGTGCCAGCAGCTATACGGACTGGGGGTACCAAGAGACCCAGTACTTC. Supplemented by reference TRBV7-9 and TRBJ2-5, the full variable domain reads DTGVSQNPRHKITKRGQNVTFRCDPISEHNRLYWYRQTLGQGPEFLTYFQNEAQLEKSRLLSDRFSAERPKGSFSTLEIQRTEQGDSAMYLCASSYTDWGYQETQYFGPGTRLLVL.

This clonotype has only a few counts. V gene TRBV7-2 combines with J gene TRBJ1-6; D gene ambiguous. CDR1 SGHTA and CDR2 FQGNSA come from the germline V gene. Trimming stripped 5 bases from V and 6 bases from J, with 11 bases between. The CDR3 covers 14 residues. CDR3 sequence reads: CASSPRRANSPLHF. In DNA, the CDR3 is TGTGCCAGCAGCCCTCGACGGGCTAATTCACCCCTCCACTTT.

V and J are TRBV18 and TRBJ1-6; TRBD1 might be the D (6 bases). CDR1 and CDR2 (germline): KGHSH, LQKENI. This CDR3 has 13 residues. Trimming pared 6 bases from V and 9 bases from J, leaving 12 bases between. CDR3 sequence (DNA): TGTGCCAGCTCCTACTCCAGGGGTTCACCCCTCCACTTT. Its translation: CASSYSRGSPLHF. Filled out from reference TRBV18 and TRBJ1-6, the complete variable domain reads NAGVMQNPRHLVRRRGQEARLRCSPMKGHSHVYWYRQLPEEGLKFMVYLQKENIIDESGMPKERFSAEFPKEGPSILRIQQVVRGDSAAYFCASSYSRGSPLHFGNGTRLTVT.

The chain links TRBV4-1 to TRBJ2-5; possible D gene TRBD1, 6 bases. The CDR3 has 11 amino acids. V was cut by 8 bases and J by 5 bases, with 9 bases left in between. In germline, CDR1 is MGHRA, CDR2 YSYEKL. The CDR3 DNA reads as TGCGCCAGCCAGGGGCTGGAGACCCAGTACTTC. Translating it yields CASQGLETQYF.

This chain uses TRBV10-3 with TRBJ2-2, with D uncertain. The germline V gene has CDR1 ENHRY and CDR2 SYGVKD. Trimming stripped 3 bases from V and 1 base from J, with 15 bases between. This CDR3 comprises 17 residues. CDR3 region: CAISDAAGHQNTGELFF. CDR3 bases: TGTGCCATCAGTGACGCCGCCGGGCATCAGAACACCGGGGAGCTGTTTTTT.

This clonotype was counted a few times. The V gene is TRBV27, the J gene TRBJ2-1; D may match TRBD1 or TRBD2 (6 bases each). CDR3 length equals 16 residues. Trimming pared 0 bases from V and 3 bases from J, leaving 12 bases between. CDR1 and CDR2 (germline): MNHEY, SMNVEV (reference sequence). CDR3: CASSLSGGPYYNEQFF. CDR3 DNA sequence: TGTGCCAGCAGTTTATCGGGGGGCCCCTACTACAATGAGCAGTTCTTC.

A few counts support this clonotype. J is TRBJ1-6 and V is TRBV5-1, with TRBD1 matching 9 bases. Germline CDR1 SGHRS, CDR2 YFSETQ. The CDR3 is made up of 14 amino acids. Trimming took 2 bases from V and 10 from J; bases not matched to a gene: 4. CDR3 bases: TGCGCCAGCAGCTTATGGACAGGGGAGTCACCCCTCCACTTT. Translation: CASSLWTGESPLHF.

This clonotype has only a few counts. This chain connects TRBV10-1 to TRBJ2-3, with 7 bases lining up with TRBD1. CDR1 is WNHNN, CDR2 SYGVQD, per germline (reference sequence). The CDR3 is 13 residues long. The V and J ends lost 9 bases and 0 bases, in that order; junction bases with no gene match: 3. The CDR3 region is CASGQASTDTQYF. CDR3 nucleotides: TGCGCCAGTGGACAGGCTAGCACAGATACGCAGTATTTT.

This clonotype has just a few counts. The chain links TRBV7-4 to TRBJ2-5, with 8 bases identical to TRBD2. This CDR3 contains 14 residues. Germline CDR1 and CDR2: SGHVT and SQSDAQ. Unmatched junction bases numbered 4, after V lost 1 base and J lost 6 bases. The CDR3 DNA reads as TGTGCCAGCAGCTTAGATGGGACTAGGCAGACCCAGTACTTC. Encoded protein: CASSLDGTRQTQYF.

This clonotype occurred a few times. The J gene is TRBJ1-1, the V gene TRBV5-1; 9 bases are shared with TRBD1. Unmatched junction bases numbered 4, after V lost 4 bases and J lost 6 bases. Germline CDR1 and CDR2: SGHRS and YFSETQ. The CDR3 covers 13 residues. In nucleotides, the CDR3 is TGCGCCAGCAGCGTTGACAGGGGGGCTGAAGCTTTCTTT. Translated: CASSVDRGAEAFF.

This clonotype has a count of ten or more. The V call is TRBV4-1, the J call TRBJ2-4; possibly TRBD2 for D (8 bases). Trimming shortened V by 1 base and J by 6 bases, and 25 bases separated the two germline ends. The CDR3 sequence is 19 residues long. CDR1 and CDR2 (germline): MGHRA, YSYEKL. The CDR3 loop is CASSQVRGLAGKIGNIQYF. CDR3 nucleotides: TGCGCCAGCAGCCAAGTAAGGGGGCTAGCGGGCAAGATAGGAAACATTCAGTACTTC.

The chain uses TRBV29-1 and TRBJ1-2; D is perhaps TRBD1 (6 bases). The germline CDR1 and CDR2 sequences are SQVTM and ANQGSEA. CDR3 size: 16 residues. The CDR3 protein is CSADESGDPGIYGYTF. The CDR3 nucleotides read TGCAGTGCAGATGAGTCAGGGGACCCGGGAATATATGGCTACACCTTC.